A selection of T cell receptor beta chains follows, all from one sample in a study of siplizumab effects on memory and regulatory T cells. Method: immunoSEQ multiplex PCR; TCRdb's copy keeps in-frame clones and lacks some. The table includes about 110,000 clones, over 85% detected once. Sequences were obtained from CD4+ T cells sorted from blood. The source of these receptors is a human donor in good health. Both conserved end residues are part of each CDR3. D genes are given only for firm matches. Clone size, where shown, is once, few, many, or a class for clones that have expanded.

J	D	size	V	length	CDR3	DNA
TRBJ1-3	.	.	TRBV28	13	CASSLSEADLRYF	TGTGCCAGCAGTTTATCGGAGGCGGATCTTCGATATTTT
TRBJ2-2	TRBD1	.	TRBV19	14	CASSRGQGHGELFF	TGTGCCAGTAGTAGGGGACAGGGACACGGGGAGCTGTTTTTT
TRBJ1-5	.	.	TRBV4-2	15	CASSQDRGSNQPQHF	TGTGCCAGCAGCCAAGACAGGGGTAGCAATCAGCCCCAGCATTTT
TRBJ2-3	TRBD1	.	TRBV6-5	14	CASSLQGNTDTQYF	TGTGCCAGCAGTCTACAGGGGAACACAGATACGCAGTATTTT
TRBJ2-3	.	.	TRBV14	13	CASSLGTADTQYF	TGTGCCAGCAGCCTCGGGACGGCAGATACGCAGTATTTT
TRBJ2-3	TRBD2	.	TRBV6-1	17	CASSEGASGAGTDTQYF	TGTGCCAGCAGTGAAGGCGCTAGCGGGGCAGGCACAGATACGCAGTATTTT
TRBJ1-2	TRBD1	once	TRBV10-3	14	CAISAEGQGGGYTF	TGTGCCATCAGTGCTGAAGGACAGGGAGGTGGCTACACCTTC
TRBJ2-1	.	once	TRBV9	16	CASSVTNGGGTNEQFF	TGTGCCAGCAGCGTAACTAACGGAGGGGGTACCAATGAGCAGTTCTTC
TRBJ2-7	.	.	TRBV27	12	CASSAQGYEQYF	TGTGCCAGCAGTGCCCAGGGCTACGAGCAGTACTTC
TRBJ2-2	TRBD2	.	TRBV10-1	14	CASSSGGNTGELFF	TGCGCCAGCAGTAGCGGGGGGAACACCGGGGAGCTGTTTTTT
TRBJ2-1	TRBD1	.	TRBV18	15	CASSPPTGGFGEQFF	TGTGCCAGCTCACCACCGACAGGGGGCTTTGGTGAGCAGTTCTTC
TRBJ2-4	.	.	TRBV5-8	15	CASSLLKGAKNIQYF	TGTGCCAGCAGCTTGTTAAAGGGGGCCAAAAACATTCAGTACTTC
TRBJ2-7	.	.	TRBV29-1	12	CSVSGSPYEQYF	TGCAGCGTATCGGGATCCCCCTACGAGCAGTACTTC
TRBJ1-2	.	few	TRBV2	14	CASEDNGQYYGYTF	TGTGCCAGCGAAGATAATGGACAGTACTATGGCTACACCTTC
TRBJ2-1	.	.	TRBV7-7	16	CASSPRLAPRGNEQFF	TGTGCTAGCAGCCCCCGACTAGCACCCAGGGGTAATGAGCAGTTCTTC
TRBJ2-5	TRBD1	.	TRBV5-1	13	CASSWGTGETQYF	TGCGCCAGCAGCTGGGGGACAGGGGAGACCCAGTACTTC
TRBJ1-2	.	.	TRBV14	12	CASIGGVHGYTF	TGTGCCAGCATAGGGGGGGTTCATGGCTACACCTTC
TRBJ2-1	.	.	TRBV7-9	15	CASSTSVRTDNEQFF	TGTGCCAGCAGCACTAGCGTCCGGACAGACAATGAGCAGTTCTTC
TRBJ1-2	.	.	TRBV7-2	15	CASSPNGGLDYGYTF	TGTGCCAGCAGCCCAAACGGGGGATTAGACTATGGCTACACCTTC
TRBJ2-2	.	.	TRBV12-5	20	CASGLVKLSREDSHTGELFF	TGTGCTAGTGGTTTGGTAAAGTTGAGTCGAGAGGACTCTCACACCGGGGAGCTGTTTTTT
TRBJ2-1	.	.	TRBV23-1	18	CASSQSMAGQAPYNEQFF	TGCGCCAGCAGTCAATCGATGGCGGGTCAAGCCCCATACAATGAGCAGTTCTTC
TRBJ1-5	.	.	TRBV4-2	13	CASSREQGQPQHF	TGTGCCAGCAGCCGGGAACAGGGACAGCCCCAGCATTTT
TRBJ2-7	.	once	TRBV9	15	CASSLTSGGSYEQYF	TGTGCCAGCAGTCTAACCAGCGGAGGAAGCTACGAGCAGTACTTC
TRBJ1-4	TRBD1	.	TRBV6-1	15	CASQFRDRGHEKLFF	TGTGCCAGCCAATTCCGGGACAGGGGGCATGAAAAACTGTTTTTT
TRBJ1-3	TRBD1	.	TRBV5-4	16	CASSLGQGVSGNTIYF	TGTGCCAGCAGCCTCGGACAGGGAGTTTCTGGAAACACCATATATTTT
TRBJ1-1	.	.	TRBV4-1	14	CASRQFQKNTEAFF	TGCGCCAGCAGACAGTTCCAGAAAAACACTGAAGCTTTCTTT
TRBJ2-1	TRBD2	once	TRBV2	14	CASTGLAAVNEQFF	TGTGCCAGCACAGGACTAGCGGCAGTAAATGAGCAGTTCTTC
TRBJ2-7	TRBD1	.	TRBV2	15	CASSLLRDRVNEQYF	TGTGCCAGCAGCCTTCTCCGGGACAGGGTCAACGAGCAGTACTTC
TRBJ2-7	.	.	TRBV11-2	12	CASRTDSYEQYF	TGTGCCAGCCGGACGGACTCCTACGAGCAGTACTTC